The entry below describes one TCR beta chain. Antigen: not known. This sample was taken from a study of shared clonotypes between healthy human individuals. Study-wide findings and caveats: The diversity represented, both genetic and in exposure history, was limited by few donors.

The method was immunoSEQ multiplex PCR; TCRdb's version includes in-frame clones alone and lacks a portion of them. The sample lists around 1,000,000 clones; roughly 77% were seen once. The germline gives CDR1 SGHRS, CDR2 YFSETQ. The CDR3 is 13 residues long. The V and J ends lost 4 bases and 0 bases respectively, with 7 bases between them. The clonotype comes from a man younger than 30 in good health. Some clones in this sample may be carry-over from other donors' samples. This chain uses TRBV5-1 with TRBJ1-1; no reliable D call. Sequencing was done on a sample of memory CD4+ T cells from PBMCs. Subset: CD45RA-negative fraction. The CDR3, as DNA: TGCGCCAGCAGCGCCTCCATGAACACTGAAGCTTTCTTT. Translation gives CASSASMNTEAFF.